This TCR beta chain was recorded in a study of blood T cell repertoires in COVID-19. This CDR3 is 13 amino acids long. Trimming removed 4 bases at V and 5 bases at J, with 7 bases between. CDR1 is SGHNT, CDR2 YYREEE, per germline (reference sequence). Measured with immunoSEQ multiplex PCR; TCRdb has only the in-frame clones, and not every one. The data hold 100,000 to 150,000 clones, with 70% to 90% observed a single time. This clone showed up just a few times. Sequenced: peripheral blood. This receptor was obtained from a woman aged 60-75 years with acute or convalescent COVID-19. This rearrangement joins TRBV5-4 to TRBJ1-6, with no clear D. This CDR3 is CASSQLDNSPLHF. The CDR3 DNA is TGTGCCAGCAGCCAGCTAGATAATTCACCCCTCCACTTT.